This T cell receptor beta chain was sequenced for a study of T cell responses to AZD1222 COVID-19 vaccine. In the case of this clone: What it binds is unknown.

This CDR3 has 16 residues. Deletions cut 3 bases from V and 7 bases from J, with 21 bases between. The germline V gene encodes CDR1 LNHNV and CDR2 YYDKDF (reference sequence). Repertoires were generated with immunoSEQ multiplex PCR, while TCRdb's copy carries only in-frame clones and drops some. This sample has more than 100,000 clones, with roughly 90% found just once. Study-level results: Spike-specific TCR repertoires showed rising breadth and depth after two AZD1222 doses.

The sequence came from an adult who received the AZD1222 COVID-19 vaccine. V is TRBV15 and J is TRBJ1-1; a weak D match, TRBD1 (5 bases). The source material was peripheral blood, sampled 28 days after the second AZD1222 dose. In nucleotides, the CDR3 is TGTGCCACCAGCAGCGGGGGGAACCTCCGGGCGGTTGAAGCTTTCTTT. Amino acids: CATSSGGNLRAVEAFF.